The clone carrying this T cell receptor beta chain was found once. V was pared by 2 bases and J by 6 bases, with 5 bases of the junction left unmatched. CDR1 is SGHDN, CDR2 FVKESK, per germline. This CDR3 has 15 amino acids. The source of the sample is a study of blood T cell repertoires in COVID-19. Generated by immunoSEQ multiplex PCR, the TCRdb table keeps only in-frame clones and is missing some. This table has approximately 93,000 clones, around 72% appearing once. The specimen sequenced was peripheral blood. The gene calls are TRBV14 and TRBJ2-5; TRBD2 aligns across 11 bases. This sequence was found in a woman older than 75 with acute or convalescent COVID-19. The CDR3 spells CASSQTSGGRQTQYF. CDR3 nucleotides: TGTGCCAGCAGCCAAACTAGCGGGGGCAGGCAGACCCAGTACTTC.